This T cell receptor (beta chain) was sequenced in a study of blood T cell repertoires in COVID-19. Study summary: Donors in the United States, Italy and Spain gave samples during acute or convalescent COVID-19. The cDNA or gDNA used as material had been derived from T cells, B-cell-depleted T cells, or PBMCs.

Only in-frame clones appear in the TCRdb table, and some are missing; sequencing was by immunoSEQ multiplex PCR. The sample lists approximately 190,000 clones; roughly 87% were seen once. The V end was cut by 6 bases, the J end by 4 bases, with 10 bases between. This CDR3 has 12 amino acids. Germline CDR1 MNHEY, CDR2 SVGAGI. The sample was peripheral blood. The chain has TRBV6-5 and TRBJ2-7; D remains ambiguous. The clonotype comes from a woman in her forties with acute or convalescent COVID-19. CDR3: CASRLGEYEQYF. In DNA, the CDR3 is TGTGCCAGCAGATTGGGCGAATACGAGCAGTACTTC.